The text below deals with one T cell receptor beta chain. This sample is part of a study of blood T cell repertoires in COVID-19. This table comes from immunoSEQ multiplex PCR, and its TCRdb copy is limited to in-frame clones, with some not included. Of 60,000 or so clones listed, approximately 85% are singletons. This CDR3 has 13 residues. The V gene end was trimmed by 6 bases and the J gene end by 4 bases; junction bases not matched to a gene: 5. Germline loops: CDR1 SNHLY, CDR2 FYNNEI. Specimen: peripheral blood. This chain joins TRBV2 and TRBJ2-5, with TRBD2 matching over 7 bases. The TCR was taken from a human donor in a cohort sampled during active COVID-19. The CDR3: CASRMGEGETQYF. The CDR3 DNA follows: TGTGCCAGCAGGATGGGGGAGGGAGAGACCCAGTACTTC.